This T cell receptor (beta chain) is from a study of cytomegalovirus exposure and HLA in healthy donors (dated by TCRdb to 2016 to 2017). Regarding the complete study: In an earlier analysis of some 550 of the donors, 276 Gb of sequence data and 100 million or so unique TCR beta sequences from approximately 180 million T cells were reported. Roughly 300 gigabases of sequencing data and 78 million or so unique TCR sequences were included in an early release covering roughly 600 HLA-typed donors. Of the roughly 410 genotyped donors, roughly 80% were placed in the genetic ancestry cluster associated with self-reported Caucasian donors. The study was designed to test whether signatures of past pathogen exposure could be identified by cataloging public T cell receptors. The study profiled the T cell repertoires of 550 to 700 subjects by immunosequencing and related them to cytomegalovirus serostatus. Besides the first cohort of about 730 subjects, a separate validation cohort made up of 90 to 150 different subjects was used. High-throughput TCR immunosequencing, statistical association of individual TCRs with disease status, and machine learning were combined to predict cytomegalovirus infection status. In a later analysis, previously published TCR beta repertoires from 500 to 750 donors were re-analyzed and high-resolution HLA genotyping was added so that TCR occurrence patterns could be studied. Rather than drawing on any new phenotypic data, the later analysis identified candidate immune exposures from TCR beta sequences and the way those sequences occurred across donors. An earlier analysis of 587 of the donors used high-throughput TCR beta sequencing to judge whether each TCR beta V gene segment behaved as functional or pseudogenic. Alongside the repertoire data, information on donor age, sex, ethnicity and CMV serostatus was compiled. A later genetic analysis used genome-wide SNP genotypes for about three fifths of the 666 donors, treating that subset as a discovery cohort. All discovery cohort repertoires had been generated on a single sequencing platform. Class I and class II HLA loci were covered by the typing at four-digit resolution. The number of donors typed differed by locus, with about 629-630 for A, B, C, DRB1 and DQB1, more than 500 for DQA1, under 610 for DPA1, and some 470 for DPB1. Four or five DR-DQ haplotypes were handled as single units for association and clustering because linkage in the cohort was strong. On average, roughly 240,000 unique TCR beta nucleotide sequences were sequenced per donor among roughly 430 genotyped donors of the cohort, with around 19% of those sequences being non-productive. General conclusions and limits of the study: According to a later genetic analysis, donors in an Asian-associated ancestry cluster had fewer N-insertions in productive TCRs than the roughly 700-donor mean. In a later analysis, TCR association rates were found to vary across HLA loci, with the most associated TCRs seen for DRB1 alleles and the fewest for HLA-C alleles. Roughly 17 rarely observed V segments, including chromosome 9 orphons, were excluded from the earlier analysis of 550 to 700 of the donors because counts were too low. V-gene and J-gene trimming of TCR beta chains was associated with a missense DCLRE1C variant in a later genetic analysis, and the association was replicated in an independent cohort. Linkage disequilibrium might explain the correlated functional status among segregating V segments, but an unknown experimental factor could not be excluded. A later analysis found that HLA-associated TCR beta chains were more clonally expanded and had lower generation probabilities than equally common non-associated chains. The sequencing pipeline was judged likely to have produced a cluster of highly shared sequence variants as a technical artifact. This cohort had only TCR beta chains sequenced, and the lack of alpha or paired-chain data limited which features could be detected. Specific HLA alleles were associated with 16,951 TCR beta sequences at a false discovery rate of 0.05 in a later analysis. Broadly in line with IMGT annotations, most TCR beta V segments showed up in productive rearrangements about 87% or about 30% of the time in an earlier analysis of several hundred of the donors. For the cohort, immune exposure information was limited to CMV serostatus. A later analysis found that most CMV-associated TCR beta chains appeared HLA-restricted, with HLA associations seemingly driven largely by CMV exposure. A further reported finding was that TCR beta sequences accurately predicted the HLA-A and HLA-B alleles for most subjects in the first cohort. Assigning TCR associations to individual alleles was difficult when HLA alleles, especially DR and DQ, strongly co-occurred. In both the original and validation cohorts, the classifier was reported to diagnose cytomegalovirus status with high specificity and sensitivity. HLA typing was unavailable for some donors at each locus, so association tests used only the typed subset. Roughly uniform sequencing depth across donors was assumed in presence/absence analyses, although this assumption may not hold. According to the authors, the approach could potentially be generalized to other disease states and immunological phenotypes. Some IMGT-functional V segments, including TRBV6-2 and TRBV6-3, could not be distinguished by the 87-base-pair reads and were therefore excluded. In a later analysis, several top co-occurrence clusters were reported to appear linked to parvovirus B19, influenza, CMV and Epstein-Barr virus. Most TCR sequences were seen in very few donors, while some public TCRs were found in many individuals. A few of the identified cytomegalovirus-associated TCR beta chains were confirmed in vitro to be specific for cytomegalovirus antigens. The study listed around 160 TCR beta chains as associated with cytomegalovirus.

The germline V gene supplies CDR1 MDHEN and CDR2 SYDVKM. From V the trimming removes 5 bases and from J it removes 1 base, while the gene matches leave 8 bases of the junction unaccounted for. Measured from the cysteine to the phenylalanine, the CDR3 is 16 residues long. The DNA shown is the 48-base CDR3, in frame from base 1. The library was generated by the immunoSEQ multiplex PCR assay. A mixture of 60 forward primers for TCR Vbeta segments and 13 reverse primers for TCR Jbeta segments was used in the multiplex PCR. The CDR3 region of rearranged TCR beta genes was amplified from genomic DNA by a multiplex PCR assay. On the Illumina HiSeq System, the amplified TCR beta libraries were sequenced as 87-base-pair reads. The authors processed their data as follows. A later analysis counted about 80 million unique TCR beta chains across the 550 to 800 repertoires, and 10 million to 11 million of these chains were shared by at least two donors. Raw reads were error-corrected and collapsed into unique sequences by a nearest-neighbor algorithm in which closely related sequences were merged to remove PCR and sequencing errors. To assign V, D and J gene segments, CDR3 sequences were aligned to IMGT reference sequences. For a sequence to be retained, a match of at least six nucleotides to both a V gene segment and a J gene segment was required. A rearrangement was called productive if the CDR3 had no stop codons and remained in frame with V and J, and every other rearrangement was called non-productive. Following IMGT convention, CDR3 was defined as the stretch from the second conserved V-encoded cysteine up to the conserved J-encoded phenylalanine. Sequences without an unambiguous match to a single V gene segment were excluded from the earlier analysis of 450 to 750 of the donors. In an earlier analysis of 450 to 750 of the donors, a V segment was called functional when productive rearrangements were above 56.7%, and segregating when the standard deviation between donors exceeded 5%. A statistical classification framework was developed to diagnose cytomegalovirus status using the catalog of TCR beta chain sequences. V and J gene assignment, in a later analysis, came from comparing TCR nucleotide sequences with IMGT/GENE-DB human TR gene sequences. A later analysis assigned CDR3 sequences and most-parsimonious VDJ recombination scenarios with the TCRdist pipeline. In a later analysis, each TCR beta chain was defined by its CDR3 amino acid sequence together with its V-gene family, and reads without a unique V-gene family were excluded. A later analysis removed several hundred highly shared, low-generation-probability nucleotide sequences to deal with suspected cross-contamination and a sequencing artifact. For each public chain, a later analysis derived a clonal expansion index from normalized ranks of inferred template counts within each repertoire. In a later analysis, generation probabilities were computed using a VDJ recombination model fitted to out-of-frame rearrangements, and the results were checked against IGoR. Hypergeometric tests were used in a later analysis to score TCR-TCR, TCR-HLA and TCR-CMV co-occurrence, with a repertoire-size bias correction applied to the TCR pairs. False discovery rates were estimated in a later analysis by permuting HLA or CMV assignments 20 times. In a later analysis, co-occurring TCRs were grouped with DBSCAN, and TCRdist sequence similarity was added when clustering was performed within HLA-allele-positive subsets. For co-occurrence clustering, repertoires with fewer than 30,000 or more than 120,000 public chains were excluded, along with four to six repertoires with anomalous nucleotide sharing. The clones in this table, taken by TCRdb from immuneACCESS, are in-frame only. Not every clone is retained; where verified, under half of the shortfall comes from an unresolved V gene, and the cause of the rest is unknown. The V and J calls and clone size were taken over from that table, and D and trimming were inferred from the DNA. This sample holds about 150,000 clones; 60% to 85% were observed only once. Clones ranked in the top ten supply about 7.7% of the sample.

Comments on this clone: Its cognate antigen has yet to be identified. No quality values exist for individual bases; no much larger clone is one base distant.

The cohort consisted of hundreds of healthy bone marrow donors. Cohort members were all nominally healthy when sampled, although unrecorded immune exposures were likely present. The donor tested CMV seropositive, placing the donor among the approximately 290 seropositive members of the cohort. A peripheral blood sample was provided by each donor, and peripheral blood mononuclear cells were used for TCR beta sequencing. The Qiagen DNeasy Blood Extraction Kit was used to extract genomic DNA from the blood cell samples. The chain couples TRBV28 to TRBJ2-4; 7 junctional bases match TRBD2. The receptor was isolated from a middle-aged woman in good health and CMV-seropositive. Sequencing used PBMCs. The DNA is TGTGCCAGCAGTGGGGGGGATGTCGGGGCCAAAAACATTCAGTACTTC. The resulting protein is CASSGGDVGAKNIQYF.